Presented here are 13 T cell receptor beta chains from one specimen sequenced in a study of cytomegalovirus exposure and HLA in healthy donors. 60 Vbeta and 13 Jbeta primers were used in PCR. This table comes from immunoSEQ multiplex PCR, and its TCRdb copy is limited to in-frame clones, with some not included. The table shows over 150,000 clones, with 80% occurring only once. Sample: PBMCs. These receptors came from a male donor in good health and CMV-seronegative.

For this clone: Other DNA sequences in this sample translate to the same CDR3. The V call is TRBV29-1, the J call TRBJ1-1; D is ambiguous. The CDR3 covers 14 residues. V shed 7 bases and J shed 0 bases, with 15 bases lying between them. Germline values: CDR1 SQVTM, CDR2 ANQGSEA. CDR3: CSALLSRVNTEAFF. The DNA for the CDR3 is TGCAGCGCTTTACTTTCGCGGGTGAACACTGAAGCTTTCTTT.

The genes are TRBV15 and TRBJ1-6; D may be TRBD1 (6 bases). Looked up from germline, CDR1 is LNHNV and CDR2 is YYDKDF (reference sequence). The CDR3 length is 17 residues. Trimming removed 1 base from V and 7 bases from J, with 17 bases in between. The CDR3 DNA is TGTGCCACCAGCAGAGGCCAAAGGGGGTTAGGGAATTCACCCCTCCACTTT. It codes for CATSRGQRGLGNSPLHF.

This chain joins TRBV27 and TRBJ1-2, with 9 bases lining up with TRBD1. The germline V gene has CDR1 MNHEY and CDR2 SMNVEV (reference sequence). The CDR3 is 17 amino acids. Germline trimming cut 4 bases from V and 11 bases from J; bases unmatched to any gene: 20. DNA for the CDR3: TGTGCCAGCAGTTCGCCGAAGAGGTCCGGGACAGGGTTTCGATACACCTTC. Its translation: CASSSPKRSGTGFRYTF.

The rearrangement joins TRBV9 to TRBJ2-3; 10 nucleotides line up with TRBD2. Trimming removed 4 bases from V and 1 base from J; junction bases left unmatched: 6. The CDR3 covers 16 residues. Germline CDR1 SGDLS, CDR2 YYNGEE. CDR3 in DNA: TGTGCCAGCAGCACCCTAGCGGGGGAGGGCACAGATACGCAGTATTTT. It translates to CASSTLAGEGTDTQYF.

The CDR3 spells CASSLVGEGGSQPQHF. The CDR3 coding sequence is TGTGCCAGCAGCTTAGTAGGAGAAGGGGGCAGTCAGCCCCAGCATTTT. The chain links TRBV7-2 to TRBJ1-5; 7 positions match TRBD1. The CDR3 runs to 16 residues. J lost 6 bases, V lost 1 base, and 9 bases had no gene match. Germline V gives CDR1 SGHTA, CDR2 FQGNSA.

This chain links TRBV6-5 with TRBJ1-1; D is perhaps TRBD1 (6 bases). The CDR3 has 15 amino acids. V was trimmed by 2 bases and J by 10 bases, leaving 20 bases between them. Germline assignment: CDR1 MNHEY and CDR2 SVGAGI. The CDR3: CASSYLQGGVIRAFF. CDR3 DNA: TGTGCCAGCAGTTACCTCCAAGGGGGAGTAATTCGAGCTTTCTTT.

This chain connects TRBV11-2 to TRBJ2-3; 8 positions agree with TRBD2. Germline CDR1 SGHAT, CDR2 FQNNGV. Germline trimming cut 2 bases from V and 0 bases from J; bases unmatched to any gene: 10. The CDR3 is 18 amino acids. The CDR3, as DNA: TGTGCCAGCAGCTTACGGGGTAGGGGACTAGTTAGCACAGATACGCAGTATTTT. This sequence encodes CASSLRGRGLVSTDTQYF.

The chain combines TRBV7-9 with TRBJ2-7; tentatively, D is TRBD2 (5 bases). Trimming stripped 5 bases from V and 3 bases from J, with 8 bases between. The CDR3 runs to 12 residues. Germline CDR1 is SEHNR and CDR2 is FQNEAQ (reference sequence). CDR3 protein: CASSPGFYEQYF. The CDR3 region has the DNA TGTGCCAGCAGCCCGGGGTTCTACGAGCAGTACTTC.

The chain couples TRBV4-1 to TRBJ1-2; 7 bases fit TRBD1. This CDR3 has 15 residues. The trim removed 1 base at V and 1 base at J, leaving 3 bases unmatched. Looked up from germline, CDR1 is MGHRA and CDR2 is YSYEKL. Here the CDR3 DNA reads TGCGCCAGCAGCCAAGGACAGGGTTATAACTATGGCTACACCTTC. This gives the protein CASSQGQGYNYGYTF.

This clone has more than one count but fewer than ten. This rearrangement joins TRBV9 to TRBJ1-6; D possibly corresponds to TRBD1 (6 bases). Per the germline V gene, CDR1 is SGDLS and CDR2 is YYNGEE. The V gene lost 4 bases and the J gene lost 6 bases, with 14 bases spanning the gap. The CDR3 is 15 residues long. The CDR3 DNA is TGTGCCAGCAGCTATTCCGGGACATCTAATTCACCCCTCCACTTT. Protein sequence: CASSYSGTSNSPLHF. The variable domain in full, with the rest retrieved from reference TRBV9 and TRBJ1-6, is DSGVTQTPKHLITATGQRVTLRCSPRSGDLSVYWYQQSLDQGLQFLIQYYNGEERAKGNILERFSAQQFPDLHSELNLSSLELGDSALYFCASSYSGTSNSPLHFGNGTRLTVT.

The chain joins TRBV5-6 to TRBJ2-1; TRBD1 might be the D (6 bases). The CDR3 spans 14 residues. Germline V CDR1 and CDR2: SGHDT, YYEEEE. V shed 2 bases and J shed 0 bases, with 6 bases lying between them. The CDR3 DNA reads TGTGCCAGCAGCTTAGGGGGCTCCTACAATGAGCAGTTCTTC. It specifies CASSLGGSYNEQFF.

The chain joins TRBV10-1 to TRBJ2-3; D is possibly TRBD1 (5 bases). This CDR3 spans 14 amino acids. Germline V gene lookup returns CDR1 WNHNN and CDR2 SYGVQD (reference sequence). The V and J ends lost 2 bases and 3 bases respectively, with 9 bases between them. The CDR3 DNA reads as TGCGCCAGCAGTGAGGCAGGGATAACAGATACGCAGTATTTT. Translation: CASSEAGITDTQYF.

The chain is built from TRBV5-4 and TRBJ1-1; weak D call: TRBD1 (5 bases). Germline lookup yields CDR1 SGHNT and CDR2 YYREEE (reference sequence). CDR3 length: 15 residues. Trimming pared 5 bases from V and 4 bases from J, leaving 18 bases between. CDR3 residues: CASSENPGSGTEAFF. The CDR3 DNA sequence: TGTGCCAGCAGTGAAAATCCAGGGTCGGGCACTGAAGCTTTCTTT.